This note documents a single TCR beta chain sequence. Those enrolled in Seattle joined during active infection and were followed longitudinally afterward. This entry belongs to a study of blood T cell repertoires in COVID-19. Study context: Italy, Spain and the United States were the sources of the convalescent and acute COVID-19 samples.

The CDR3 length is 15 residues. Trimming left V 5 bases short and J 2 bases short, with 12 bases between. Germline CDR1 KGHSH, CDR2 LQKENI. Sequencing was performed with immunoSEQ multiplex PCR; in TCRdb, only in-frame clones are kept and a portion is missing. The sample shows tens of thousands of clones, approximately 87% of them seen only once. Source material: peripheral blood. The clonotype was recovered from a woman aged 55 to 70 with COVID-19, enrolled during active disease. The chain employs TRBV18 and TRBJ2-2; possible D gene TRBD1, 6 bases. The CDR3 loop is CASSETTGNTGELFF. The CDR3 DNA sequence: TGTGCCAGCTCAGAAACGACAGGAAACACCGGGGAGCTGTTTTTT.